Each of the 12 T cell receptor beta chains below was sequenced from the same sample in a study of somatic mutations in cytotoxic T cells in rheumatoid arthritis. Profiling relied on immunoSEQ multiplex PCR, and the TCRdb table lists in-frame clones only, not all of them. The sample records some 10,000 clones, 75% to 95% being singletons. The sample comprised CD8+ T cells sorted from blood. The receptors come from a young woman with rheumatoid arthritis.

The V and J genes are TRBV2 and TRBJ2-1; maybe TRBD2 (7 bases). The CDR3 sequence is 15 residues long. V lost 6 bases, J lost 7 bases, and 19 bases lay in between. Germline V lookup: CDR1 SNHLY, CDR2 FYNNEI. The CDR3 protein is CASSSMRGLGNEQFF. CDR3 nucleotides: TGTGCCAGCAGCTCGATGCGGGGGCTGGGAAATGAGCAGTTCTTC.

Only one count was recorded for this clone. The chain combines TRBV19 with TRBJ2-1, with TRBD2 matching over 8 bases. The germline CDR1 and CDR2 sequences are LNHDA and SQIVND (reference sequence). V was pared by 6 bases and J by 6 bases, with 10 bases of the junction left unmatched. The CDR3 has 15 amino acids. In DNA form, the CDR3 reads TGTGCCAGTAGCTTTAGCGGGAACTTTTTCAATGAGCAGTTCTTC. Protein sequence: CASSFSGNFFNEQFF.

CDR3 DNA: TGTGCCAGCAGGGCCCAGGGAATTTTCAACGAGCAGTACTTC. Its protein is CASRAQGIFNEQYF. This rearrangement joins TRBV25-1 to TRBJ2-7; D possibly corresponds to TRBD1 (5 bases). Germline lookup yields CDR1 MGHDK and CDR2 SYGVNS. The CDR3 has 14 amino acids. V lost 6 bases to trimming and J lost 5 bases, with 17 bases between them.

V and J are TRBV4-1 and TRBJ1-5; a weak D match, TRBD1 (6 bases). The CDR3 is 18 amino acids. Per the germline V gene, CDR1 is MGHRA and CDR2 is YSYEKL. V was pared by 0 bases and J by 1 base, with 16 bases between. The CDR3 coding sequence is TGCGCCAGCAGCCAAGAAACGGGACAAGTCCTCAGCAATCAGCCCCAGCATTTT. This translates into CASSQETGQVLSNQPQHF.

The sample holds one count of this clone. The genes are TRBV7-3 and TRBJ2-2, with 9 nucleotides matching TRBD1. The CDR3 length is 15 residues. Trimming at V came to 4 bases and at J to 5 bases, leaving 5 bases not matched to a gene. Germline loops: CDR1 SGHTA, CDR2 FQGTGA. CDR3 DNA: TGTGCCAGCAGCTACCGGACAGGGGAGACCGGGGAGCTGTTTTTT. It translates to CASSYRTGETGELFF.

The V and J genes are TRBV5-6 and TRBJ2-2, with TRBD1 as a possible D gene (6 bases). Germline V gene lookup returns CDR1 SGHDT and CDR2 YYEEEE. The CDR3 has 16 residues. Deletions cut 4 bases from V and 2 bases from J, with 15 bases between. CDR3 loop: CASSLRDRKNTGELFF. The CDR3 DNA sequence: TGTGCCAGCAGCCTCCGAGACAGGAAAAACACCGGGGAGCTGTTTTTT.

The chain is built from TRBV7-2 and TRBJ2-1; 9 positions agree with TRBD2. This CDR3 is built from 15 residues. Germline V gene data show CDR1 as SGHTA and CDR2 as FQGNSA. V was clipped by 5 bases and J by 2 bases; unmatched bases: 4. The CDR3 DNA follows: TGTGCCAGCAGCCCCGGCGGGGGGGCCTACAATGAGCAGTTCTTC. Translation gives CASSPGGGAYNEQFF. Filled out from reference TRBV7-2 and TRBJ2-1, the complete variable domain reads GAGVSQSPSNKVTEKGKDVELRCDPISGHTALYWYRQSLGQGLEFLIYFQGNSAPDKSGLPSDRFSAERTGGSVSTLTIQRTQQEDSAVYLCASSPGGGAYNEQFFGPGTRLTVL.

This chain links TRBV30 with TRBJ1-1; TRBD1 is a possible D gene (6 bases). This CDR3 contains 14 residues. The V end was cut by 0 bases, the J end by 1 base, with 9 bases between. Germline CDR1 is GTSNPN and CDR2 is SVGIG (reference sequence). In DNA form, the CDR3 reads TGTGCCTGGAGTGTAGGCAGGGGGAACACTGAAGCTTTCTTT. Amino acid sequence: CAWSVGRGNTEAFF.

This chain connects TRBV9 to TRBJ1-1; D not certain. Deletions cut 5 bases from V and 2 bases from J, with 13 bases between. The germline V gene has CDR1 SGDLS and CDR2 YYNGEE. The CDR3 is 14 residues long. In nucleotides, the CDR3 is TGTGCCAGCAGTGGAACGGGTTTAAACACTGAAGCTTTCTTT. Protein: CASSGTGLNTEAFF.

This sequence joins TRBV7-3 and TRBJ2-7; D is perhaps TRBD2 (5 bases). Germline-derived CDR1 and CDR2 are SGHTA and FQGTGA. V shed 1 base and J shed 5 bases, with 9 bases lying between them. The CDR3 has 13 residues. The DNA of the CDR3 is TGTGCCAGCAGCTTAATCGCCGGGGACGAGCAGTACTTC. Protein sequence: CASSLIAGDEQYF.

The chain joins TRBV28 to TRBJ2-1; weak D call: TRBD1 (6 bases). The CDR3 covers 17 residues. The germline V and J ends were trimmed by 7 bases and 8 bases, with 27 bases remaining between them. Per the germline V gene, CDR1 is MDHEN and CDR2 is SYDVKM. CDR3 loop: CASTDLLGASKGDEQFF. CDR3 bases: TGTGCCAGCACCGATCTCCTGGGGGCTAGTAAGGGCGATGAGCAGTTCTTC.

This rearrangement joins TRBV27 to TRBJ2-7, with 8 bases matching TRBD1. The J segment lost 1 base and the V segment lost 5 bases, leaving 10 bases of the junction unmatched. Germline V gives CDR1 MNHEY, CDR2 SMNVEV (reference sequence). CDR3 length: 16 amino acids. In DNA form, the CDR3 reads TGTGCCAGCAGTCTCACCGGGACAGGTAGTTCCTACGAGCAGTACTTC. This codes for CASSLTGTGSSYEQYF.